These T cell receptor beta chains were read from a single sample in a study of T cells after somatic rescue of genetic block. TCRdb keeps only in-frame clones here, not all; method: immunoSEQ multiplex PCR. The sample contains 55,000 to 70,000 clones, just under 95% of which appear only once. Source material: peripheral blood mononuclear cells (PBMCs). Receptor source: a middle-aged man. The CDR3 runs from the conserved cysteine through the conserved F or W. D genes are given only for firm matches. A row's size may be missing; if present it is once, few, many or a size class.

size	D	J	V	DNA	CDR3
-	TRBD1	TRBJ2-1	TRBV7-8	TGTGCCAGCAGCGGACGGACAGGGTACAATGAGCAGTTCTTC	CASSGRTGYNEQFF
-	TRBD1	TRBJ1-1	TRBV5-1	TGCGCCAGCGAACCGGGACAGCCCATGAACACTGAAGCTTTCTTT	CASEPGQPMNTEAFF
-	TRBD2	TRBJ2-7	TRBV5-4	TGTGCCAGCAGCGGGGGACTAGCGAGTTCCTACGAGCAGTACTTC	CASSGGLASSYEQYF
-	TRBD2	TRBJ2-2	TRBV18	TGTGCCAGCTTAGGGACTAGCGAGAACACCGGGGAGCTGTTTTTT	CASLGTSENTGELFF
-	-	TRBJ2-7	TRBV30	TGTGCCTGTGCTCCCCAGATGGACGAGCAGTACTTC	CACAPQMDEQYF
-	TRBD1	TRBJ1-2	TRBV7-3	TGTGCCAGCAGCTCTAGGTCGGGACAGCTCTATGGCTACACCTTC	CASSSRSGQLYGYTF
-	-	TRBJ2-7	TRBV9	TGTGCCAGCAGCGTAGGCGGTCTGCCATACGAGCAGTACTTC	CASSVGGLPYEQYF
-	TRBD1	TRBJ2-7	TRBV7-8	TGTGCCAGCAGCAGCCGGGGACAGAGGGACGAGCAGTACTTC	CASSSRGQRDEQYF
-	TRBD1	TRBJ2-1	TRBV7-9	TGTGCCAGCAGCTCGGGACAGGGGATGCACAATGAGCAGTTCTTC	CASSSGQGMHNEQFF
-	-	TRBJ1-3	TRBV11-2	TGTGCCAGCAGAGCGACAGCCTCTGGAAACACCATATATTTT	CASRATASGNTIYF
-	-	TRBJ2-7	TRBV5-1	TGCGCCAGCAGCTGGCCCAAGGGGACTCAGGACTTGAGCTCCTACGAGCAGTACTTC	CASSWPKGTQDLSSYEQYF
-	TRBD2	TRBJ2-1	TRBV5-1	TGCGCCAGCAGCTTGGGTGGGACTAGCGATAATGAGCAGTTCTTC	CASSLGGTSDNEQFF
-	TRBD2	TRBJ2-4	TRBV18	TGTGCCAGCTCACCACCGTATGCGGGAGGTGAGGCCAAAAACATTCAGTACTTC	CASSPPYAGGEAKNIQYF
-	-	TRBJ2-5	TRBV9	TGTGCCAGCAGCACTACACAGTACCAAGAGACCCAGTACTTC	CASSTTQYQETQYF
-	TRBD2	TRBJ2-5	TRBV7-9	TGTGCCAGCAGACCCCGACTAGCGGGAGTCCCGCGAGAGACCCAGTACTTC	CASRPRLAGVPRETQYF
-	TRBD2	TRBJ2-2	TRBV28	TGTGCCAGCAGTCAGCGGGAGATGAGCACCGGGGAGCTGTTTTTT	CASSQREMSTGELFF
-	TRBD1	TRBJ1-4	TRBV30	TGTGCCTGGAGTGGAGGACAGGGAAGGGCAACTAATGAAAAACTGTTTTTT	CAWSGGQGRATNEKLFF
-	-	TRBJ2-3	TRBV11-3	TGTGCCAGCAGCTTAGCGGCGGGTTTTGGGGCAGATACGCAGTATTTT	CASSLAAGFGADTQYF
-	-	TRBJ1-5	TRBV27	TGTGCCAGCACGAACGGGGGCAATCAGCCCCAGCATTTT	CASTNGGNQPQHF
-	TRBD1	TRBJ2-7	TRBV2	TGTGCCAGCAGTGATAGGACAGGACCCTACGAGCAGTACTTC	CASSDRTGPYEQYF
-	TRBD1	TRBJ2-7	TRBV11-3	TGTGCCAGCAGCCCGGGACAGGGCGAGTCCTACGAGCAGTACTTC	CASSPGQGESYEQYF
-	-	TRBJ1-1	TRBV6-5	TGTGCCAGCAGTTACTCGATTACAGTGAACACTGAAGCTTTCTTT	CASSYSITVNTEAFF
-	-	TRBJ1-1	TRBV4-1	TGCGCCAGCAGCCAAGATAACTCTGAAGCTTTCTTT	CASSQDNSEAFF
-	-	TRBJ2-3	TRBV27	TGTGCCAGCAAGTTGTCCCAGGGGCTCATGACAGATACGCAGTATTTT	CASKLSQGLMTDTQYF
-	TRBD1	TRBJ2-1	TRBV7-2	TGTGCCAGCAGCCTACAGGGGGGAGCCTACAATGAGCAGTTCTTC	CASSLQGGAYNEQFF
-	-	TRBJ2-1	TRBV5-4	TGTGCCAGCAGCTTAGGGGGGGGAGACAATGAGCAGTTCTTC	CASSLGGGDNEQFF
once	TRBD1	TRBJ2-5	TRBV6-5	TGTGCCAGCAGCCGGGACAGAAGAGGGGAGACCCAGTACTTC	CASSRDRRGETQYF
-	-	TRBJ2-1	TRBV5-4	TGTGCCAGCAGCTTGGAGTGGGGGGCTTATGAGCAGTTCTTC	CASSLEWGAYEQFF
-	-	TRBJ1-1	TRBV28	TGTGCCAGCAGTTTTGGATGGGGCACTGAAGCTTTCTTT	CASSFGWGTEAFF
-	TRBD2	TRBJ2-2	TRBV5-1	TGCGCCAGCGCCGGGCTGGGAGGGACCGGGGAGCTGTTTTTT	CASAGLGGTGELFF
-	-	TRBJ2-2	TRBV28	TGTGCCACCATAACAAGGGACACCGGGGAGCTGTTTTTT	CATITRDTGELFF
-	-	TRBJ1-1	TRBV4-3	TGCGCCAGCAGCGCCGGGCCTACAGCTTTCTTT	CASSAGPTAFF
-	-	TRBJ1-1	TRBV7-9	TGTGCCAGCAGCTTGGGACACGCTGAAGCTTTCTTT	CASSLGHAEAFF
-	-	TRBJ2-2	TRBV19	TGTGCCAGTAGTACGCCCGGGGGGCGCGGGGAGCTGTTTTTT	CASSTPGGRGELFF
-	-	TRBJ2-2	TRBV7-2	TGTGCCAGCAGCGGAGCCGGGACCGAGAACACCGGGGAGCTGTTTTTT	CASSGAGTENTGELFF
-	TRBD1	TRBJ1-1	TRBV7-9	TGTGCCAGCAGCTGGGGACAGATGAACACTGAAGCTTTCTTT	CASSWGQMNTEAFF
-	-	TRBJ1-1	TRBV5-1	TGCGCCAGCAGCTTGTTCGCGGAAGCCGGGGTCACTGAAGCTTTCTTT	CASSLFAEAGVTEAFF
-	TRBD1	TRBJ2-5	TRBV4-1	TGCGCCAGCACTCCAAGACAGGGACAAGAGACCCAGTACTTC	CASTPRQGQETQYF
-	-	TRBJ2-7	TRBV28	TGTGCCAGCATCGGGACTCGCTACGAGCAGTACTTC	CASIGTRYEQYF
-	TRBD1	TRBJ1-4	TRBV7-2	TGTGCCAGCAGCTTTCGACTAGGGGGGGACAGATTACCTGAAAAACTGTTTTTT	CASSFRLGGDRLPEKLFF
-	TRBD1	TRBJ2-3	TRBV30	TGTGCCTGGCAGCTGGGACAGGCTACAGATACGCAGTATTTT	CAWQLGQATDTQYF
-	TRBD1	TRBJ2-7	TRBV4-1	TGCGCCAGCAGCCAAGACGACAGGGTGTACGAGCAGTACTTC	CASSQDDRVYEQYF
-	TRBD1	TRBJ1-5	TRBV28	TGTGCCAGCAGGGGGGGACAGATCAATCAGCCCCAGCATTTT	CASRGGQINQPQHF
-	-	TRBJ1-1	TRBV6-1	TGTGCCAGCAGGGCACAGGGCGGGACTGAAGCTTTCTTT	CASRAQGGTEAFF
-	-	TRBJ2-3	TRBV10-2	TGCGCCAGCAGTGAGTCGACGGGGGGCCGAGTCTCAGATACGCAGTATTTT	CASSESTGGRVSDTQYF
once	-	TRBJ1-6	TRBV28	TGTGCCAGCTGGAGTAATAATTCACCCCTCCACTTT	CASWSNNSPLHF
-	-	TRBJ2-3	TRBV11-2	TGTGCCAGCTGCTTGAACGGCGGGGCCACAGATACGCAGTATTTT	CASCLNGGATDTQYF
-	-	TRBJ2-2	TRBV6-5	TGTGCCAGCAGTTACGAACAGACGAACACCGGGGAGCTGTTTTTT	CASSYEQTNTGELFF
-	-	TRBJ1-1	TRBV5-1	TGCGCCAGCAGCCCTGGGACCGGGAACACTGAAGCTTTCTTT	CASSPGTGNTEAFF
-	-	TRBJ1-6	TRBV7-9	TGTGCCAGCAGCTTGGATAATTCACCCCTCCACTTT	CASSLDNSPLHF
few	TRBD1	TRBJ1-4	TRBV30	TGTGCCTGGAAGCCACAGGGGAGCGAAAAACTGTTTTTT	CAWKPQGSEKLFF
once	-	TRBJ1-6	TRBV19	TGTGCCAGTAGTGCGACAAGCAGTTCACCCCTCCACTTT	CASSATSSSPLHF
-	TRBD2	TRBJ2-1	TRBV4-3	TGCGCCAGCAGCCAAGACCGGACTAGCAGATACAATGAGCAGTTCTTC	CASSQDRTSRYNEQFF